This T cell receptor (beta chain) originates from a study of control samples from healthy donors and cancer patients. Germline CDR1 is SEHNR and CDR2 is FQNEAQ (reference sequence). CDR3 length: 17 amino acids. J lost 0 bases, V lost 5 bases, and 11 bases had no gene match. TCRdb's copy holds only in-frame clones and misses some; the assay was immunoSEQ multiplex PCR. The sample gives about 98,000 clones, 79% of which show up once; 10% is in the top ten. The receptor comes from a young woman in good health. This rearrangement joins TRBV7-9 to TRBJ1-1; 8 bases line up with TRBD1. Source material: blood. CDR3: CASSPGTGGRMNTEAFF. The CDR3 bases are TGTGCCAGCAGCCCCGGGACAGGCGGCCGTATGAACACTGAAGCTTTCTTT.